This entry lists 16 T cell receptor beta chains sequenced from one sample in a study of cytomegalovirus exposure and HLA in healthy donors. The PCR had 60 Vbeta and 13 Jbeta primers. Clones were read by immunoSEQ multiplex PCR, and TCRdb kept only the in-frame ones, dropping some. The sample lists under 130,000 clones; roughly 15% were seen once. Sequenced sample: PBMCs. The receptors originated from a female donor in good health and CMV-seronegative.

This clone was counted only a few times. This chain uses TRBV7-9 with TRBJ2-1; D possibly corresponds to TRBD1 (6 bases). The CDR3 runs to 14 residues. From germline, CDR1 is SEHNR and CDR2 FQNEAQ (reference sequence). Trimming shortened V by 7 bases and J by 2 bases, and 12 bases separated the two germline ends. DNA of the CDR3: TGTGCCAGCACTAGGACAGAGCCCTACAATGAGCAGTTCTTC. Its translation: CASTRTEPYNEQFF.

This sequence joins TRBV30 and TRBJ1-1; D not certain. This CDR3 spans 15 amino acids. The germline CDR1 and CDR2 sequences are GTSNPN and SVGIG (reference sequence). V was pared by 0 bases and J by 1 base, with 12 bases between. CDR3 protein: CAWSVAGKTNTEAFF. Here the CDR3 DNA reads TGTGCCTGGAGTGTAGCCGGGAAAACGAACACTGAAGCTTTCTTT.

Only a few counts were recorded for this clone. V is TRBV30 and J is TRBJ2-1; D not resolved. This CDR3 region has 15 residues. V was clipped by 3 bases and J by 8 bases, with 20 bases between them. From germline, CDR1 is GTSNPN and CDR2 SVGIG (reference sequence). CDR3 nucleotide sequence: TGTGCCTGGAGCCGAATTCGACTGCTGAACCATGAGCAGTTCTTC. It codes for CAWSRIRLLNHEQFF.

V usage is TRBV27 and J usage is TRBJ1-2; TRBD1 matches at 9 bases. The length of the CDR3 is 15 residues. Germline CDR1 is MNHEY and CDR2 is SMNVEV (reference sequence). The V segment lost 5 bases and the J segment 2 bases; nucleotides outside the gene matches: 6. The CDR3 DNA follows: TGTGCCAGCAGTCAATCCGGGACAGGGAACTATGGCTACACCTTC. It specifies CASSQSGTGNYGYTF.

This clone was counted a few times. This chain connects TRBV7-9 to TRBJ2-2; TRBD2 agrees at 12 bases. Germline V CDR1 and CDR2: SEHNR, FQNEAQ (reference sequence). Trimming took 2 bases from V and 6 from J; bases not matched to a gene: 10. The CDR3 totals 18 residues. CDR3 nucleotide sequence: TGTGCCAGCAGCTTACCCTCCCGACTAGCGGGAGAACCCGGGGAGCTGTTTTTT. Amino acids: CASSLPSRLAGEPGELFF.

The V gene is TRBV6-5, the J gene TRBJ1-2; 8 bases align to TRBD1. The CDR3 totals 12 residues. Germline CDR1 is MNHEY and CDR2 is SVGAGI. J gave up 8 bases and V 6 bases, and 5 bases lay outside the gene matches. CDR3 in DNA: TGTGCCAGCAGACTTCAGGGGGCCGGCTACACCTTC. As protein: CASRLQGAGYTF.

A few counts support this clone. CDR3 residues: CASSYVGSGGLYEQYF. The DNA of the CDR3 is TGTGCCAGCAGTTACGTGGGTAGCGGGGGGTTATACGAGCAGTACTTC. V is TRBV6-5 and J is TRBJ2-7, with 10 nucleotides matching TRBD2. The CDR3 covers 16 residues. CDR1 MNHEY and CDR2 SVGAGI come from the germline V gene. V was pared by 2 bases and J by 4 bases, with 8 bases of the junction left unmatched.

This clone has just a few counts. In DNA form, the CDR3 reads TGTGCCAGCAGTCCCGACAGGGGGCGCACTGAAGCTTTCTTT. This codes for CASSPDRGRTEAFF. The chain has TRBV6-1 and TRBJ1-1, with TRBD1 matching over 10 bases. Germline-derived CDR1 and CDR2 are MNHNS and SASEGT. This CDR3 region has 14 residues. Trimming took 5 bases from V and 4 from J; bases not matched to a gene: 4.

This clone was counted between two and nine times. CDR3 amino acids: CASSPSLNRYEQYF. Written as DNA, the CDR3 is TGTGCCAGCAGCCCTAGTCTCAACCGCTACGAGCAGTACTTC. The genes are TRBV27 and TRBJ2-7; D is unclear. Germline assignment: CDR1 MNHEY and CDR2 SMNVEV (reference sequence). V was trimmed by 6 bases and J by 3 bases, leaving 15 bases between them. This CDR3 has 14 residues.

Only a few counts were recorded for this clone. The CDR3 protein is CASSSPGSIQETQYF. The CDR3 DNA follows: TGTGCCAGCAGTTCCCCAGGGTCGATCCAAGAGACCCAGTACTTC. The V gene is TRBV6-1, the J gene TRBJ2-5, with D perhaps matching TRBD1 (5 bases). Looked up from germline, CDR1 is MNHNS and CDR2 is SASEGT. V was shortened by 5 bases and J by 1 base, with 14 bases between the two germline ends. This CDR3 spans 15 amino acids.

This clone has just a few counts. The rearrangement links TRBV6-4 to TRBJ2-1; maybe TRBD2 (5 bases). The length of the CDR3 is 15 residues. Trimming pared 0 bases from V and 6 bases from J, leaving 12 bases between. Germline lookup yields CDR1 MRHNA and CDR2 SNTAGT. CDR3 bases: TGTGCCAGCAGTGACTCGACCAGAGGGAGCAATGAGCAGTTCTTC. Translated, it gives CASSDSTRGSNEQFF.

Only a few counts were recorded for this clone. This chain links TRBV6-5 with TRBJ1-4, with 7 bases lining up with TRBD1. V trimming: 2 bases; J trimming: 3 bases; junction bases outside the gene matches: 6. Per germline, CDR1 MNHEY and CDR2 SVGAGI. The length of the CDR3 is 16 residues. The CDR3 reads CASSYNFRGSNEKLFF. The DNA of the CDR3 is TGTGCCAGCAGTTACAACTTCAGGGGGTCTAATGAAAAACTGTTTTTT.

The chain is built from TRBV29-1 and TRBJ2-3, with 12 bases aligning to TRBD2. Germline V lookup: CDR1 SQVTM, CDR2 ANQGSEA. The CDR3 runs to 15 residues. V lost 2 bases and J lost 4; bases outside the gene matches: 4. CDR3 nucleotide sequence: TGCAGCGTTGAACGTCTAGCGGGGGGGGCAGATACGCAGTATTTT. Translation gives CSVERLAGGADTQYF.

V gene TRBV6-5 combines with J gene TRBJ2-2, with D perhaps matching TRBD2 (6 bases). Germline assignment: CDR1 MNHEY and CDR2 SVGAGI. V shed 0 bases and J shed 3 bases, with 8 bases lying between them. The CDR3 is 15 residues long. The CDR3 spells CASSYSEGDTGELFF. In nucleotides, the CDR3 is TGTGCCAGCAGTTACTCGGAGGGAGACACCGGGGAGCTGTTTTTT.

The chain links TRBV29-1 to TRBJ2-1, with a weak D call TRBD2 (5 bases). The V end was cut by 7 bases, the J end by 5 bases, with 18 bases between. Germline loops: CDR1 SQVTM, CDR2 ANQGSEA. The CDR3 consists of 14 residues. CDR3 amino acids: CSAVAPGLDNEQFF. As DNA, the CDR3 is TGCAGCGCGGTAGCGCCCGGATTGGACAATGAGCAGTTCTTC.

The chain employs TRBV5-1 and TRBJ1-6; D possibly corresponds to TRBD1 (6 bases). The germline V gene encodes CDR1 SGHRS and CDR2 YFSETQ. The CDR3 is 15 amino acids. V was pared by 4 bases and J by 8 bases, with 16 bases between. The CDR3 is CASSGTGTLDSPLHF. Written as DNA, the CDR3 is TGCGCCAGCAGCGGGACCGGGACATTAGATTCACCCCTCCACTTT.